This TCR beta chain was found in a study of cytomegalovirus exposure and HLA in healthy donors. Study background: Within the Caucasian-associated ancestry cluster were 81% of the roughly 380 genotyped donors.

Primers: 60 Vbeta forward and 13 Jbeta reverse. The repertoire was sequenced with immunoSEQ multiplex PCR; TCRdb's copy has only in-frame clones and lacks some. This table has about 150,000 clones, nearly 80% appearing once. Germline lookup yields CDR1 MDHEN and CDR2 SYDVKM. Trimming cost V 4 bases and J 8 bases; bases outside gene matches: 13. The CDR3 loop spans 15 amino acids. The study's findings and limits: For TCR beta chains, V- and J-gene trimming was later linked to a missense DCLRE1C variant. More than 15,000 TCR beta sequences were associated with HLA alleles at 0.05 false discovery rate in a later analysis. Exclusion applied to some V segments, including TRBV6-2 and TRBV6-3, as they were indistinguishable.

Details on this clone: Its antigen remains unknown.

The sequenced sample was PBMCs. The rearrangement links TRBV28 to TRBJ1-2; TRBD1 agrees at 7 bases. This clonotype originated in a woman in her forties in good health and CMV-seronegative. CDR3 region: CASSSADRVGTGYTF. In DNA, the CDR3 is TGTGCCAGCAGTTCCGCCGACAGGGTAGGAACCGGCTACACCTTC.